The T cell receptor beta chain under discussion was sequenced for a study of blood T cell dynamics during melanoma immunotherapy. Here immunoSEQ multiplex PCR was the method, and the copy in TCRdb shows in-frame clones only, minus some. This table holds some 15,000 clones, approximately 93% found once. Time point in this sample: pre-treatment baseline. Germline assignment: CDR1 SGHNT and CDR2 YYREEE (reference sequence). The CDR3 is 14 residues long. After removal of 3 bases from V and 2 bases from J, the junction contained 5 bases not matched to a gene. The specimen was blood, collected from a patient treated with checkpoint blockade. The sequence was obtained from a human donor with melanoma. The chain links TRBV5-4 to TRBJ2-7; 7 bases map to TRBD1. Written as DNA, the CDR3 is TGTGCCAGCAGCTCGGGACAGATTACCTACGAGCAGTACTTC. Encoded protein: CASSSGQITYEQYF. Together with reference TRBV5-4 and TRBJ2-7, the CDR3 gives the full variable domain: ETGVTQSPTHLIKTRGQQVTLRCSSQSGHNTVSWYQQALGQGPQFIFQYYREEENGRGNFPPRFSGLQFPNYSSELNVNALELDDSALYLCASSSGQITYEQYFGPGTRLTVT.